The 9 T cell receptor beta chains below were found in one sample sequenced in a study of shared clonotypes between healthy human individuals. Sequencing used immunoSEQ multiplex PCR; TCRdb keeps in-frame clones, though not all of them. The sample carries fewer than 650,000 clones, 76% recorded once. The sequenced sample consisted of PBMCs. The receptors stem from a woman in her 40s in good health. Some clones in this sample may be carry-over from other donors' samples.

V is TRBV2 and J is TRBJ1-1; possible D gene TRBD1, 5 bases. The CDR3 loop spans 14 amino acids. Trimming stripped 6 bases from V and 4 bases from J, with 15 bases between. CDR1 and CDR2 from the germline V gene are SNHLY and FYNNEI. The CDR3 coding sequence is TGTGCCAGCAGAGGAACAGGTCGTCTCACTGAAGCTTTCTTT. It translates to CASRGTGRLTEAFF.

V and J are TRBV4-1 and TRBJ1-4; D ambiguous. This CDR3 spans 15 amino acids. Between the trimmed V and J ends, which lost 0 bases and 2 bases, there was a span of 7 bases. Per germline, CDR1 MGHRA and CDR2 YSYEKL. CDR3: CASSQDRWTNEKLFF. The CDR3 coding sequence is TGCGCCAGCAGCCAAGATCGGTGGACTAATGAAAAACTGTTTTTT.

The gene calls are TRBV10-3 and TRBJ2-7; a weak D match, TRBD2 (6 bases). Germline assignment: CDR1 ENHRY and CDR2 SYGVKD. The V end was cut by 2 bases, the J end by 7 bases, with 9 bases between. This CDR3 has 12 residues. In DNA form, the CDR3 reads TGTGCCATCAGTGAGGGAGGGCAGGAGCAGTACTTC. Its translation is CAISEGGQEQYF.

CDR3 DNA: TGTGCCACCAGCGGGGACGGCAACTATGGCTACACCTTC. Translated: CATSGDGNYGYTF. The chain joins TRBV15 to TRBJ1-2; D possibly corresponds to TRBD1 (5 bases). This CDR3 contains 13 residues. V was pared by 5 bases and J by 2 bases, with 9 bases between. Germline values: CDR1 LNHNV, CDR2 YYDKDF (reference sequence).

As concerns this clone: A much larger clone is a single base away; this may be a read error. Other DNA sequences from this sample encode an identical CDR3 as well. The V and J genes are TRBV9 and TRBJ2-3; D is uncertain. Per the germline V gene, CDR1 is SGDLS and CDR2 is YYNGEE. The CDR3 runs 14 residues. CDR3 residues: CASSVAGLTDTQYF. The CDR3 bases are TGTGCCAGCAGCGTAGCGGGCCTCACAGATACGCAGTACTTT.

This clone was counted ten times or more. The chain combines TRBV7-9 with TRBJ2-3; possibly TRBD1 for D (5 bases). V dropped 0 bases and J dropped 3 bases, with 10 bases sitting between them. In germline, CDR1 is SEHNR, CDR2 FQNEAQ (reference sequence). The CDR3 is made up of 15 amino acids. CDR3 DNA sequence: TGTGCCAGCAGCTTAGCTAAGGGGCGGACAGATACGCAGTATTTT. It specifies CASSLAKGRTDTQYF. Full variable domain (missing parts from reference TRBV7-9 and TRBJ2-3): DTGVSQNPRHKITKRGQNVTFRCDPISEHNRLYWYRQTLGQGPEFLTYFQNEAQLEKSRLLSDRFSAERPKGSFSTLEIQRTEQGDSAMYLCASSLAKGRTDTQYFGPGTRLTVL.

The rearrangement joins TRBV5-1 to TRBJ1-6; a weak D match, TRBD1 (5 bases). The CDR3 covers 16 residues. With 1 base removed from V and 7 bases from J, the gap between germline ends came to 15 bases. Germline V gene lookup returns CDR1 SGHRS and CDR2 YFSETQ. In nucleotides, the CDR3 is TGCGCCAGCAGCTTGTACGACAGACTACCAAATTCACCCCTCCACTTT. Its protein is CASSLYDRLPNSPLHF.

Worth noting for this clone: The junction departs from the called germline gene at one end, perhaps through a read error. The genes are TRBV7-2 and TRBJ1-1; tentative D call: TRBD1 (5 bases). Germline CDR1 reads SGHTA; CDR2 reads FQGNSA. The CDR3 is made up of 17 amino acids. The CDR3 sequence: CASSFRQTLDGSTEASF. CDR3 nucleotide sequence: TGTGCCAGCAGCTTCAGACAGACGCTAGATGGTAGCACTGAAGCTTCCTTT.

The CDR3 protein is CSFGTSGSHYNEQFF. Written as DNA, the CDR3 is TGCAGCTTCGGGACTAGCGGGAGTCACTACAATGAGCAGTTCTTC. This chain joins TRBV29-1 and TRBJ2-1; 14 positions agree with TRBD2. Germline CDR1 and CDR2: SQVTM and ANQGSEA. Trimming at V came to 8 bases and at J to 3 bases, leaving 6 bases not matched to a gene. The CDR3 contains 15 residues.